These 31 T cell receptor beta chains were sequenced from one sample in a study of shared clonotypes between healthy human individuals. TCRdb keeps only in-frame clones here, not all; method: immunoSEQ multiplex PCR. Seen here are millions of clones, over 85% observed once, and the top ten hold around 0.14%. Input material: naive CD4+ T cells sorted from blood. Subset here: CD45RA+ positively selected. These receptors came from a man aged 18 to 29 in good health.

The CDR3 DNA reads TGTGCCAGCAGTTTGGCCTCTTCGACAGGGTTGGAGCCCCAGCATTTT. Translation gives CASSLASSTGLEPQHF. The V gene is TRBV28, the J gene TRBJ1-5; 7 nucleotides line up with TRBD1. The CDR3 runs 16 residues. The trim removed 3 bases at V and 8 bases at J, leaving 13 bases unmatched. In germline, CDR1 is MDHEN, CDR2 SYDVKM.

The chain has TRBV4-1 and TRBJ2-1; possible D gene TRBD1, 6 bases. The CDR3 is 16 residues long. The germline V gene encodes CDR1 MGHRA and CDR2 YSYEKL. V was trimmed by 0 bases and J by 6 bases, leaving 15 bases between them. The CDR3 protein is CASSQERQVGGNEQFF. CDR3 nucleotide sequence: TGCGCCAGCAGCCAAGAGAGACAGGTTGGGGGCAATGAGCAGTTCTTC.

The CDR3 is CAWSLGTGNNSPLHF. The CDR3 DNA follows: TGTGCCTGGAGTTTGGGGACAGGGAATAATTCACCCCTCCACTTT. The V call is TRBV30, the J call TRBJ1-6, with 9 bases fitting TRBD1. Germline loops: CDR1 GTSNPN, CDR2 SVGIG (reference sequence). V shed 2 bases and J 5 bases; nucleotides not matched to a gene: 4. The CDR3 extends over 15 amino acids.

This clone has just a few counts. This chain links TRBV9 with TRBJ1-1; 9 nucleotides agree with TRBD1. The V segment lost 4 bases and the J segment 5 bases; nucleotides outside the gene matches: 3. The CDR3 is 13 amino acids. The V gene's germline CDR1 is SGDLS and CDR2 YYNGEE. DNA of the CDR3: TGTGCCAGCAGCCTGGACAGGGGTACTGAAGCTTTCTTT. Translation gives CASSLDRGTEAFF.

The chain has TRBV5-1 and TRBJ2-1; no clear D gene. V lost 4 bases and J 4 bases, leaving 12 bases between the germline ends. Germline V CDR1 and CDR2: SGHRS, YFSETQ. This CDR3 is 14 amino acids long. The CDR3 coding sequence is TGCGCCAGCAGCCCACTTAATGGGTACAATGAGCAGTTCTTC. Its protein product is CASSPLNGYNEQFF.

CDR3 DNA sequence: TGTGCCAGCACTGAAGGTGGGGTTTTGAACACTGAAGCTTTCTTT. This encodes CASTEGGVLNTEAFF. The gene calls are TRBV7-9 and TRBJ1-1; D is unclear. CDR1 is SEHNR, CDR2 FQNEAQ, per germline (reference sequence). CDR3 length: 15 amino acids. Deletions cut 7 bases from V and 0 bases from J, with 15 bases between.

The V and J genes are TRBV11-2 and TRBJ2-2; possibly TRBD1 for D (7 bases). Trimming pared 3 bases from V and 2 bases from J, leaving 13 bases between. This CDR3 comprises 16 residues. Germline CDR1 is SGHAT and CDR2 is FQNNGV. CDR3 residues: CASSLRRGLNTGELFF. The DNA of the CDR3 is TGTGCCAGCAGCTTGCGGAGGGGGCTTAACACCGGGGAGCTGTTTTTT.

The chain recombines TRBV6-1 with TRBJ2-7; 7 nucleotides line up with TRBD1. With V trimmed by 1 base and J by 2 bases, 5 bases remained unmatched. The V gene's germline CDR1 is MNHNS and CDR2 SASEGT. The CDR3 is made up of 15 amino acids. The CDR3 here is CASSEVDRPPYEQYF. The DNA for the CDR3 is TGTGCCAGCAGTGAAGTGGACAGGCCTCCCTACGAGCAGTACTTC.

The CDR3 spells CASSFPDFYGYTF. The CDR3 coding sequence is TGTGCCAGCAGCTTTCCAGACTTCTATGGCTACACCTTC. V usage is TRBV5-4 and J usage is TRBJ1-2; D call uncertain. Germline V gene sequence: CDR1 SGHNT, CDR2 YYREEE (reference sequence). The V end lost 2 bases, the J end lost 4 bases, and 9 bases lay between the germline ends. This CDR3 comprises 13 residues.

A note on this clone: Within the sample, other DNA sequences also encode this same CDR3. This chain joins TRBV4-1 and TRBJ2-5; 12 bases map to TRBD2. The CDR3 sequence is 14 residues long. With V trimmed by 4 bases and J by 4 bases, 1 base remained unmatched. Looked up from germline, CDR1 is MGHRA and CDR2 is YSYEKL. The CDR3 spells CASSRLAGVETQYF. CDR3 coding DNA: TGCGCCAGCAGCCGACTAGCGGGGGTAGAGACCCAGTACTTC.

V is TRBV18 and J is TRBJ2-1, with TRBD1 matching 7 bases. Germline CDR1 reads KGHSH; CDR2 reads LQKENI. V gave up 1 base and J gave up 7 bases; unmatched junction bases: 7. This CDR3 contains 15 residues. CDR3 sequence (DNA): TGTGCCAGCTCACCACGCCAGGGGGACGCAAATGAGCAGTTCTTC. It encodes CASSPRQGDANEQFF. The full variable domain, rest sourced from reference TRBV18 and TRBJ2-1, is NAGVMQNPRHLVRRRGQEARLRCSPMKGHSHVYWYRQLPEEGLKFMVYLQKENIIDESGMPKERFSAEFPKEGPSILRIQQVVRGDSAAYFCASSPRQGDANEQFFGPGTRLTVL.

The chain recombines TRBV5-6 with TRBJ1-3; the D is unclear. Germline assignment: CDR1 SGHDT and CDR2 YYEEEE. The CDR3 spans 14 residues. Between the trimmed V and J ends, which lost 0 bases and 0 bases, there was a span of 4 bases. The CDR3 spells CASSLDGSGNTIYF. CDR3 nucleotides: TGTGCCAGCAGCTTGGATGGCTCTGGAAACACCATATATTTT.

About this clone: The same CDR3 arises from other DNA sequences in this sample as well. The rearrangement joins TRBV7-9 to TRBJ2-7; 12 bases line up with TRBD2. The germline CDR1 and CDR2 sequences are SEHNR and FQNEAQ (reference sequence). The CDR3 contains 16 residues. With 3 bases clipped from V and 0 bases from J, the junction kept 3 bases outside the gene matches. The CDR3 region is CASSFGLAGSSYEQYF. The CDR3 DNA reads TGTGCCAGCAGCTTTGGACTAGCGGGGAGCTCCTACGAGCAGTACTTC. The variable domain in full, with the rest retrieved from reference TRBV7-9 and TRBJ2-7, is DTGVSQNPRHKITKRGQNVTFRCDPISEHNRLYWYRQTLGQGPEFLTYFQNEAQLEKSRLLSDRFSAERPKGSFSTLEIQRTEQGDSAMYLCASSFGLAGSSYEQYFGPGTRLTVT.

This sequence joins TRBV6-6 and TRBJ1-6; 9 bases are shared with TRBD1. With V trimmed by 6 bases and J by 9 bases, 3 bases remained unmatched. The CDR3 is made up of 13 amino acids. Germline V CDR1 and CDR2: MNHNY, SVGAGI (reference sequence). The CDR3 sequence is CASRDRGTSPLHF. In nucleotides, the CDR3 is TGTGCCAGCAGAGACAGGGGGACTTCACCCCTCCACTTT.

The chain joins TRBV18 to TRBJ2-6, with 8 bases that match TRBD1. The CDR3 consists of 18 residues. V trimming: 2 bases; J trimming: 4 bases; junction bases outside the gene matches: 10. Germline CDR1 reads KGHSH; CDR2 reads LQKENI. The CDR3 sequence: CASSPGLQGEAGANVLTF. For the CDR3, the DNA is TGTGCCAGCTCACCAGGGTTACAGGGGGAGGCCGGGGCCAACGTCCTGACTTTC.

The genes are TRBV10-3 and TRBJ2-1, with 11 bases fitting TRBD2. In germline, CDR1 is ENHRY, CDR2 SYGVKD. Trimming cost V 4 bases and J 10 bases; bases outside gene matches: 6. The CDR3 spans 14 residues. CDR3: CAISVGTSGQEQFF. Written as DNA, the CDR3 is TGTGCCATCAGTGTTGGGACTAGCGGCCAAGAGCAGTTCTTC.

Of note for this clone: The same CDR3 also results from other DNA sequences found in this sample. V is TRBV2 and J is TRBJ2-7; D is ambiguous. V lost 4 bases, J lost 4 bases, and 5 bases lay in between. Germline CDR1 and CDR2: SNHLY and FYNNEI. The CDR3 extends over 11 amino acids. The CDR3 DNA reads as TGTGCCAGCAGTGGCAGTTACGAGCAGTACTTC. It codes for CASSGSYEQYF.

The chain carries TRBV13 and TRBJ2-1, with 9 bases lining up with TRBD1. V was pared by 6 bases and J by 8 bases, with 5 bases of the junction left unmatched. The CDR3 extends over 13 amino acids. CDR1 and CDR2 (germline): PRHDT, FYEKMQ (reference sequence). This chain's CDR3 is CASRLTGGHEQFF. For the CDR3, the DNA is TGTGCCAGCAGGTTGACAGGGGGGCATGAGCAGTTCTTC.

V and J are TRBV10-3 and TRBJ2-2; 7 nucleotides match TRBD1. Germline values: CDR1 ENHRY, CDR2 SYGVKD. The V and J ends lost 7 bases and 3 bases, in that order; junction bases with no gene match: 5. CDR3 length equals 14 residues. CDR3 in DNA: TGTGCCATCAATAGACAGGGATACACCGGGGAGCTGTTTTTT. Translated, it gives CAINRQGYTGELFF.

The chain employs TRBV6-1 and TRBJ1-3, with D possibly TRBD1 on 5 matching bases. The V gene lost 6 bases and the J gene lost 4 bases, with 16 bases spanning the gap. Germline loops: CDR1 MNHNS, CDR2 SASEGT. The CDR3 is made up of 15 amino acids. Here the CDR3 DNA reads TGTGCCAGCAGAAACCAATGGGGCTCAGGAAACACCATATATTTT. Translation: CASRNQWGSGNTIYF.

This clone was counted once. The chain recombines TRBV6-1 with TRBJ2-1; the match to TRBD2 covers 14 bases. The CDR3 extends over 18 amino acids. Germline V gives CDR1 MNHNS, CDR2 SASEGT. Trimming removed 3 bases from V and 3 bases from J; junction bases left unmatched: 7. This chain's CDR3 is CASSEGLAGAGNYNEQFF. The CDR3 DNA sequence: TGTGCCAGCAGTGAGGGACTAGCGGGAGCGGGAAACTACAATGAGCAGTTCTTC.

The rearrangement links TRBV4-3 to TRBJ2-7; the D is unclear. The CDR3 contains 17 residues. V was cut by 4 bases and J by 0 bases, with 19 bases left in between. In germline, CDR1 is LGHNA, CDR2 YSLEER. The chain's CDR3 is CASSLSGLEEFSYEQYF. In nucleotides, the CDR3 is TGCGCCAGCAGCCTAAGTGGTCTAGAAGAATTCTCCTACGAGCAGTACTTC.

This rearrangement joins TRBV30 to TRBJ1-6; 8 bases map to TRBD1. Germline CDR1 GTSNPN, CDR2 SVGIG (reference sequence). The J segment lost 10 bases and the V segment lost 4 bases, leaving 9 bases of the junction unmatched. CDR3 length: 14 residues. This CDR3 reads CAWTLTGGRSPLHF. The CDR3 nucleotides read TGTGCCTGGACCCTTACAGGGGGGCGATCACCCCTCCACTTT.

V and J are TRBV18 and TRBJ2-3, with no clear D. There are 16 residues in the CDR3. CDR1 is KGHSH and CDR2 is LQKENI in the germline V gene. V lost 0 bases, J lost 0 bases, and 10 bases lay in between. The CDR3 here is CASSPPNLKSTDTQYF. The CDR3 DNA reads as TGTGCCAGCTCACCACCGAATTTGAAAAGCACAGATACGCAGTATTTT.

This chain links TRBV5-4 with TRBJ2-3; D might be TRBD2 (6 bases). CDR1 and CDR2 (germline): SGHNT, YYREEE (reference sequence). The V gene lost 5 bases and the J gene lost 1 base, with 17 bases spanning the gap. The CDR3 is 16 amino acids. For the CDR3, the DNA is TGTGCCAGCAGATTAGGCGGGGCTCAAGGCACAGATACGCAGTATTTT. Translated: CASRLGGAQGTDTQYF.

This clone was recorded only once. J is TRBJ1-4 and V is TRBV30; D may be TRBD1 (5 bases). The CDR3 sequence is 13 residues long. Trimming took 1 base from V and 8 from J, leaving 11 bases between them. Germline lookup yields CDR1 GTSNPN and CDR2 SVGIG (reference sequence). The CDR3 DNA reads as TGTGCCTGGAGTGGGGGGTATGAGGAAAAACTGTTTTTT. Residues: CAWSGGYEEKLFF.

This sequence joins TRBV5-4 and TRBJ2-7; D perhaps matches TRBD2 (5 bases). Germline V gene data show CDR1 as SGHNT and CDR2 as YYREEE (reference sequence). This CDR3 spans 14 amino acids. Trimming removed 5 bases from V and 4 bases from J, with 16 bases in between. CDR3 protein: CASSSGGRLYEQYF. The CDR3 bases are TGTGCCAGCAGTAGTGGAGGCCGCCTATACGAGCAGTACTTC.

About this clone itself: At the DNA level, this CDR3 is encoded by other sequences in the same sample as well. The rearrangement joins TRBV7-2 to TRBJ2-5, with 7 nucleotides matching TRBD1. The CDR3 consists of 14 residues. From germline, CDR1 is SGHTA and CDR2 FQGNSA. With V trimmed by 1 base and J by 5 bases, 4 bases remained unmatched. This CDR3 reads CASSLGGGVETQYF. Written as DNA, the CDR3 is TGTGCCAGCAGCTTAGGAGGGGGCGTGGAGACCCAGTACTTC.

The genes are TRBV5-6 and TRBJ2-7; TRBD1 agrees at 10 bases. Trimming at V came to 4 bases and at J to 10 bases, leaving 17 bases not matched to a gene. The CDR3 length is 16 residues. Looked up from germline, CDR1 is SGHDT and CDR2 is YYEEEE. CDR3 bases: TGTGCCAGCAGCCCCTCCCTGGGACAGGGGATAGGGCCACAGTACTTC. Its translation: CASSPSLGQGIGPQYF.

The genes are TRBV6-5 and TRBJ2-2, with D tentatively TRBD1 (6 bases). Germline CDR1 and CDR2: MNHEY and SVGAGI. V was cut by 0 bases and J by 4 bases, with 12 bases left in between. This CDR3 contains 16 residues. CDR3 sequence (DNA): TGTGCCAGCAGTTACTCTCCCAGGGGAAGCACCGGGGAGCTGTTTTTT. Protein: CASSYSPRGSTGELFF.

The sample holds one count of this clone. This chain joins TRBV10-1 and TRBJ1-1; D is unclear. Germline values: CDR1 WNHNN, CDR2 SYGVQD (reference sequence). Trimming left V 4 bases short and J 5 bases short, with 11 bases between. The CDR3 totals 13 residues. The CDR3 here is CASSGMLGTEAFF. The CDR3, as DNA: TGCGCCAGCAGTGGGATGCTGGGAACTGAAGCTTTCTTT.